These 13 T cell receptor beta chains share one sample of origin, sequenced in a study of cytomegalovirus exposure and HLA in healthy donors. Primers for the PCR totalled 60 Vbeta and 13 Jbeta. Here immunoSEQ multiplex PCR was the method, and the copy in TCRdb shows in-frame clones only, minus some. The sample's table shows 100,000 to 150,000 clones. The sequencing sample was made of PBMCs. The receptors derive from a man between 40 and 49 years old in good health and CMV-seronegative.

This sequence joins TRBV6-1 and TRBJ2-2; the match to TRBD2 covers 9 bases. This CDR3 has 15 residues. CDR1 MNHNS and CDR2 SASEGT come from the germline V gene. The J segment lost 4 bases and the V segment lost 11 bases, leaving 11 bases of the junction unmatched. The CDR3 protein is CASAGGEKGTGELFF. The CDR3 coding sequence is TGTGCCTCCGCGGGAGGGGAGAAAGGCACCGGGGAGCTGTTTTTT.

V and J are TRBV28 and TRBJ1-5, with D unclear. V gave up 3 bases and J gave up 0 bases, with 9 bases separating them. The CDR3 has 15 residues. The V gene's germline CDR1 is MDHEN and CDR2 SYDVKM. This CDR3 is CASSFSTRSNQPQHF. Written as DNA, the CDR3 is TGTGCCAGCAGTTTTTCAACTCGTAGCAATCAGCCCCAGCATTTT.

The chain carries TRBV6-5 and TRBJ1-1, with D possibly TRBD1 on 5 matching bases. The V gene's germline CDR1 is MNHEY and CDR2 SVGAGI. There are 15 residues in the CDR3. V lost 7 bases and J 6 bases, leaving 21 bases between the germline ends. CDR3 DNA: TGTGCCAGCAAACTTTATGATAGATTAGGGGCTGAAGCTTTCTTT. Translated, it gives CASKLYDRLGAEAFF.

V gene TRBV29-1 combines with J gene TRBJ2-2; TRBD2 aligns across 12 bases. The CDR3 length is 20 residues. CDR1 and CDR2 (germline): SQVTM, ANQGSEA. With 4 bases clipped from V and 3 bases from J, the junction kept 18 bases outside the gene matches. This CDR3 is CSVARTSGTTSNPYTGELFF. CDR3 nucleotide sequence: TGCAGCGTTGCCCGGACTAGCGGGACAACCTCGAACCCCTACACCGGGGAGCTGTTTTTT.

The V gene is TRBV5-5, the J gene TRBJ1-1; 8 positions match TRBD1. The CDR3 has 14 residues. J lost 1 base, V lost 4 bases, and 3 bases had no gene match. Germline CDR1 reads SGHKS; CDR2 reads YYEKEE (reference sequence). For the CDR3, the DNA is TGTGCCAGCAGCCCAGGGGGCTGGAACACTGAAGCTTTCTTT. Encoded protein: CASSPGGWNTEAFF.

This rearrangement joins TRBV10-3 to TRBJ2-2; TRBD1 matches at 9 bases. The CDR3 sequence is 13 residues long. The trim removed 10 bases at V and 6 bases at J, leaving 6 bases unmatched. CDR1 is ENHRY and CDR2 is SYGVKD in the germline V gene. The CDR3 region is CATVQGAAGELFF. The CDR3 nucleotides are TGTGCCACAGTACAGGGGGCCGCCGGGGAGCTGTTTTTT.

The gene calls are TRBV18 and TRBJ1-1; 11 nucleotides align to TRBD1. The germline V gene encodes CDR1 KGHSH and CDR2 LQKENI. V trimming: 5 bases; J trimming: 5 bases; junction bases outside the gene matches: 4. The CDR3 totals 14 residues. DNA for the CDR3: TGTGCCAGCTCAACCGGGACAGGGGGGACTGAAGCTTTCTTT. As protein: CASSTGTGGTEAFF.

The chain links TRBV9 to TRBJ2-3, with a tentative D call TRBD2 (5 bases). The germline CDR1 and CDR2 sequences are SGDLS and YYNGEE. The CDR3 is 16 amino acids. Trimming left V 0 bases short and J 0 bases short, with 11 bases between. The CDR3 loop reads CASSVGTSYSTDTQYF. The CDR3 DNA is TGTGCCAGCAGCGTAGGGACTTCCTATAGCACAGATACGCAGTATTTT.

CDR3 region: CASSKTSGSLGYEQYF. CDR3 nucleotides: TGTGCCAGCAGCAAGACTAGCGGGAGCCTCGGTTACGAGCAGTACTTC. This chain uses TRBV9 with TRBJ2-7; 12 bases map to TRBD2. With 4 bases clipped from V and 4 bases from J, the junction kept 9 bases outside the gene matches. The germline V gene has CDR1 SGDLS and CDR2 YYNGEE. This CDR3 has 16 residues.

The CDR3: CASSLEGGGWGYEQYF. Here the CDR3 DNA reads TGTGCCAGCAGCTTAGAGGGCGGGGGTTGGGGCTACGAGCAGTACTTC. This sequence joins TRBV7-2 and TRBJ2-7, with 7 bases aligning to TRBD2. The CDR3 runs 16 residues. V lost 1 base, J lost 3 bases, and 9 bases stayed unmatched. Germline V gene sequence: CDR1 SGHTA, CDR2 FQGNSA.

The chain has TRBV10-1 and TRBJ2-7; 8 nucleotides match TRBD1. Germline values: CDR1 WNHNN, CDR2 SYGVQD (reference sequence). CDR3 size: 13 residues. The V gene end was trimmed by 7 bases and the J gene end by 3 bases; junction bases not matched to a gene: 5. As DNA, the CDR3 is TGCGCCAGCACGCGGACAGGGAACTACGAGCAGTACTTC. As protein: CASTRTGNYEQYF.

This rearrangement joins TRBV5-1 to TRBJ2-7; D may be TRBD1 (6 bases). The V and J ends lost 6 bases and 5 bases respectively, with 21 bases between them. The CDR3 is 15 amino acids. Germline CDR1 reads SGHRS; CDR2 reads YFSETQ. CDR3 in DNA: TGCGCCAGCACCTTAATAAAGACAGGTTCGGACGAGCAGTACTTC. Translating gives CASTLIKTGSDEQYF.

The rearrangement uses TRBV5-1 and TRBJ2-3, with a tentative D call TRBD1 (5 bases). Trimming shortened V by 0 bases and J by 6 bases, and 14 bases separated the two germline ends. The CDR3 runs 15 residues. From germline, CDR1 is SGHRS and CDR2 YFSETQ. CDR3 sequence reads: CASSLALGAGDTQYF. CDR3 in DNA: TGCGCCAGCAGCTTGGCCCTTGGGGCTGGGGATACGCAGTATTTT.